The next 26 T cell receptor beta chains were all read from a single sample in a study of blood T cell repertoires in COVID-19 (TCRdb year 2020). The library was made by the immunoSEQ multiplex PCR assay. The table comes from immuneACCESS by way of TCRdb, which keeps in-frame sequences with V and J called. Part of the clones is missing from these tables; in studies checked, under half for an unresolved V gene and the rest for unknown reasons. The sample includes roughly 250,000 clones, with around nine tenths observed a single time. Under 2.5% of the sample is in the top ten clones. Sequenced input: PBMCs or T cells enriched from blood (not recorded which). The source of these receptors is a woman under 30 who had recovered from COVID-19.

The V gene is TRBV19, the J gene TRBJ1-5; D perhaps matches TRBD1 (5 bases). Germline V gene data show CDR1 as LNHDA and CDR2 as SQIVND (reference sequence). V dropped 9 bases and J dropped 1 base, with 13 bases sitting between them. This CDR3 has 14 residues. The CDR3 bases are TGTGCCAGCAGGGACCGGGGGAGCAATCAGCCCCAGCATTTT. Its protein is CASRDRGSNQPQHF.

The chain employs TRBV12-3 or TRBV12-4 and TRBJ1-5; D unresolved. This CDR3 is built from 13 residues. Deletions cut 5 bases from V and 8 bases from J, with 13 bases between. CDR3 loop: CASSQDAREPQHF. The CDR3 nucleotides read TGTGCCAGCAGTCAGGACGCGAGGGAGCCCCAGCATTTT.

V is TRBV14 and J is TRBJ2-2; no firm D call. Germline loops: CDR1 SGHDN, CDR2 FVKESK. V gave up 4 bases and J gave up 6 bases, with 6 bases separating them. The CDR3 runs 12 residues. The CDR3 nucleotides are TGTGCCAGCAGCCCCTACCCCGGGGAGCTGTTTTTT. Its translation: CASSPYPGELFF.

The J gene is TRBJ1-3, the V gene TRBV4-1, with D possibly TRBD1 on 6 matching bases. V lost 4 bases to trimming and J lost 0 bases, with 16 bases between them. The germline V gene has CDR1 MGHRA and CDR2 YSYEKL. The CDR3 is made up of 17 amino acids. CDR3 sequence: CASSREGGINSGNTIYF. The CDR3 DNA reads as TGCGCCAGCAGCCGAGAGGGGGGGATTAACTCTGGAAACACCATATATTTT.

This chain links TRBV27 with TRBJ1-2; 7 positions agree with TRBD1. The length of the CDR3 is 15 residues. Germline assignment: CDR1 MNHEY and CDR2 SMNVEV (reference sequence). V trimming: 3 bases; J trimming: 0 bases; junction bases outside the gene matches: 4. The CDR3 here is CASSLTGWANYGYTF. The CDR3 nucleotides read TGTGCCAGCAGTTTGACAGGGTGGGCTAACTATGGCTACACCTTC.

There are many counts of this clone. The CDR3 DNA sequence: TGTGCCAGCAGCTCTTCCTGGGGGACAGGGAGAATCCAAGAGACCCAGTACTTC. This codes for CASSSSWGTGRIQETQYF. The rearrangement joins TRBV11-3 to TRBJ2-5, with TRBD1 identical over 9 bases. The CDR3 covers 18 residues. Trimming took 4 bases from V and 1 from J; bases not matched to a gene: 13. Germline CDR1 SGHNT, CDR2 YENEEA.

The V gene is TRBV6-5, the J gene TRBJ1-6; TRBD1 aligns across 7 bases. The trim removed 1 base at V and 5 bases at J, leaving 2 bases unmatched. The CDR3 is 15 residues long. Germline CDR1 and CDR2: MNHEY and SVGAGI. The CDR3 sequence: CASSYLGTDNSPLHF. The CDR3 DNA follows: TGTGCCAGCAGTTACTTAGGGACAGATAATTCACCCCTCCACTTT.

The rearrangement uses TRBV6-5 and TRBJ1-2, with D possibly TRBD1 on 5 matching bases. Germline V gene lookup returns CDR1 MNHEY and CDR2 SVGAGI. Trimming removed 6 bases from V and 4 bases from J, with 15 bases in between. The CDR3 consists of 14 residues. CDR3 residues: CASSQTAGPYGYTF. CDR3 coding DNA: TGTGCCAGCAGCCAAACCGCGGGGCCCTATGGCTACACCTTC.

V and J are TRBV7-6 and TRBJ2-3, with a possible D match to TRBD1 (5 bases). Germline CDR1 and CDR2: SGHVS and FNYEAQ. V shed 0 bases and J shed 1 base, with 11 bases lying between them. There are 16 residues in the CDR3. The CDR3 sequence is CASSLAGVRGTDTQYF. The CDR3 coding sequence is TGTGCCAGCAGCTTAGCAGGGGTCCGTGGCACAGATACGCAGTATTTT.

The chain combines TRBV28 with TRBJ2-7, with TRBD1 matching over 7 bases. Germline V CDR1 and CDR2: MDHEN, SYDVKM. This CDR3 region has 13 residues. V was pared by 4 bases and J by 2 bases, with 2 bases of the junction left unmatched. This chain's CDR3 is CASSSGQTYEQYF. The CDR3 bases are TGTGCCAGCAGTTCGGGACAGACCTACGAGCAGTACTTC.

The chain combines TRBV18 with TRBJ1-1; no reliable D call. Germline V gives CDR1 KGHSH, CDR2 LQKENI. V was clipped by 6 bases and J by 2 bases, with 10 bases between them. CDR3 length: 13 amino acids. CDR3 amino acids: CASSGRGNTEAFF. For the CDR3, the DNA is TGTGCCAGCTCGGGCCGGGGAAACACTGAAGCTTTCTTT.

The gene calls are TRBV5-6 and TRBJ1-2, with a possible D match to TRBD1 (6 bases). The germline V gene has CDR1 SGHDT and CDR2 YYEEEE. The CDR3 is made up of 16 amino acids. V shed 4 bases and J shed 4 bases, with 20 bases lying between them. Here the CDR3 reads CASSAMSGVGSYGYTF. The DNA for the CDR3 is TGTGCCAGCAGCGCAATGTCAGGGGTAGGGAGCTATGGCTACACCTTC.

This chain uses TRBV7-2 with TRBJ1-5; tentative D call: TRBD1 (6 bases). This CDR3 spans 14 amino acids. Per germline, CDR1 SGHTA and CDR2 FQGNSA. Trimming removed 4 bases from V and 3 bases from J, with 10 bases in between. CDR3 amino acids: CASSSQGLNQPQHF. CDR3 bases: TGTGCCAGCAGCTCGCAGGGGCTCAATCAGCCCCAGCATTTT.

The V and J genes are TRBV4-2 and TRBJ2-2, with D unclear. CDR1 is LGHNA, CDR2 YNFKEQ, per germline. Trimming left V 5 bases short and J 6 bases short, with 10 bases between. The CDR3 has 13 residues. CDR3 region: CASSGGAPGELFF. CDR3 sequence (DNA): TGTGCCAGCAGCGGCGGCGCTCCCGGGGAGCTGTTTTTT.

This chain uses TRBV27 with TRBJ1-5, with D tentatively TRBD1 (6 bases). The CDR3 covers 16 residues. V lost 5 bases and J 5 bases, leaving 19 bases between the germline ends. Per the germline V gene, CDR1 is MNHEY and CDR2 is SMNVEV (reference sequence). This chain's CDR3 is CASSPRVQGLYQPQHF. In DNA, the CDR3 is TGTGCCAGCAGTCCCAGGGTCCAGGGGCTATATCAGCCCCAGCATTTT.

The V and J genes are TRBV12-5 and TRBJ1-5; a possible D gene is TRBD1 (5 bases). CDR1 is LGHNT and CDR2 is FRNRAP in the germline V gene. The CDR3 runs 15 residues. V shed 4 bases and J shed 4 bases, with 14 bases lying between them. CDR3 nucleotide sequence: TGTGCTAGTGGTTGGGCAGGGATAGGGAATCAGCCCCAGCATTTT. As protein: CASGWAGIGNQPQHF.

The rearrangement uses TRBV6-2 or TRBV6-3 and TRBJ1-6; 8 positions agree with TRBD1. Germline CDR1 is MNHEY and CDR2 is SVGEGT. The V gene end was trimmed by 6 bases and the J gene end by 9 bases; junction bases not matched to a gene: 16. The CDR3 spans 17 residues. This CDR3 reads CASSLDRGGPLASPLHF. CDR3 DNA: TGTGCCAGCAGCCTAGACAGGGGTGGACCCTTGGCTTCACCCCTCCACTTT.

The chain links TRBV11-3 to TRBJ2-3; 7 bases fit TRBD2. The junction had 7 bases not matched to a gene; V was cut back by 1 base and J by 0 bases. The CDR3 loop spans 17 amino acids. Germline CDR1 and CDR2: SGHNT and YENEEA. The CDR3 is CASSLGLAATSTDTQYF. The CDR3 region has the DNA TGTGCCAGCAGCTTAGGCCTAGCGGCTACTAGCACAGATACGCAGTATTTT.

The chain joins TRBV9 to TRBJ1-4; maybe TRBD1 (5 bases). V was trimmed by 3 bases and J by 0 bases, leaving 9 bases between them. The CDR3 has 15 amino acids. Germline loops: CDR1 SGDLS, CDR2 YYNGEE. The CDR3 here is CASSAQGATNEKLFF. As DNA, the CDR3 is TGTGCCAGCAGCGCCCAGGGTGCAACTAATGAAAAACTGTTTTTT. Filled out from reference TRBV9 and TRBJ1-4, the complete variable domain reads DSGVTQTPKHLITATGQRVTLRCSPRSGDLSVYWYQQSLDQGLQFLIQYYNGEERAKGNILERFSAQQFPDLHSELNLSSLELGDSALYFCASSAQGATNEKLFFGSGTQLSVL.

Points on this clone: Additional DNA sequences in this sample encode the identical CDR3. This sequence joins TRBV5-1 and TRBJ1-4; weak D call: TRBD1 (5 bases). The V and J ends lost 2 bases and 4 bases respectively, with 6 bases between them. The CDR3 sequence is 13 residues long. Looked up from germline, CDR1 is SGHRS and CDR2 is YFSETQ. DNA for the CDR3: TGCGCCAGCAGCTTCGGGGGTAATGAAAAACTGTTTTTT. It translates to CASSFGGNEKLFF.

The V gene is TRBV3-1 (or the pseudogene TRBV3-2), the J gene TRBJ1-2; TRBD1 might be the D (5 bases). Trimming took 0 bases from V and 0 from J, leaving 20 bases between them. Germline lookup yields CDR1 LGHDT and CDR2 YNNKEL (reference sequence). This CDR3 spans 19 amino acids. CDR3 coding DNA: TGTGCCAGCAGCCAAGATACCGTGGTCAGGGATATATCTAACTATGGCTACACCTTC. This gives the protein CASSQDTVVRDISNYGYTF.

V usage is TRBV7-7 and J usage is TRBJ2-1; the D gene is possibly TRBD1 (5 bases). Germline V gene lookup returns CDR1 SSHAT and CDR2 FNYEAQ (reference sequence). CDR3 size: 14 residues. As DNA, the CDR3 is TGTGCTAGTCAAGGGGAATCATCCTACAATGAGCAGTTCTTC. This translates into CASQGESSYNEQFF.

The table lists this clone with a count of one. The V and J genes are TRBV9 and TRBJ2-7; weak D call: TRBD2 (5 bases). CDR1 SGDLS and CDR2 YYNGEE come from the germline V gene. The V and J ends lost 4 bases and 3 bases respectively, with 11 bases between them. The length of the CDR3 is 13 residues. The CDR3 loop reads CASSPVLGYEQYF. CDR3 sequence (DNA): TGTGCCAGCAGCCCCGTACTAGGCTACGAGCAGTACTTC.

The rearrangement uses TRBV7-6 and TRBJ1-2, with a tentative D call TRBD1 (6 bases). Per the germline V gene, CDR1 is SGHVS and CDR2 is FNYEAQ. V shed 1 base and J shed 7 bases, with 13 bases lying between them. The CDR3 runs 14 residues. CDR3 amino acids: CASSLGTGSSGYTF. As DNA, the CDR3 is TGTGCCAGCAGCTTAGGTACAGGGAGTAGTGGCTACACCTTC.

The DNA of the CDR3 is TGTGCCAGCAGCCTAACCGGGACTAGCAAGGGGACCCAGTACTTC. Amino acid sequence: CASSLTGTSKGTQYF. J is TRBJ2-5 and V is TRBV4-2, with TRBD2 identical over 9 bases. Germline CDR1 LGHNA, CDR2 YNFKEQ. V was pared by 4 bases and J by 7 bases, with 10 bases of the junction left unmatched. This CDR3 comprises 15 residues.

This chain uses TRBV7-9 with TRBJ1-1; 7 positions agree with TRBD1. From germline, CDR1 is SEHNR and CDR2 FQNEAQ (reference sequence). CDR3 length: 14 residues. Trimming at V came to 5 bases and at J to 2 bases, leaving 5 bases not matched to a gene. Here the CDR3 DNA reads TGTGCCAGCAGCCGAAGACAGGGCAACACTGAAGCTTTCTTT. Its translation: CASSRRQGNTEAFF. The whole variable domain, remainder taken from reference TRBV7-9 and TRBJ1-1, is DTGVSQNPRHKITKRGQNVTFRCDPISEHNRLYWYRQTLGQGPEFLTYFQNEAQLEKSRLLSDRFSAERPKGSFSTLEIQRTEQGDSAMYLCASSRRQGNTEAFFGQGTRLTVV.